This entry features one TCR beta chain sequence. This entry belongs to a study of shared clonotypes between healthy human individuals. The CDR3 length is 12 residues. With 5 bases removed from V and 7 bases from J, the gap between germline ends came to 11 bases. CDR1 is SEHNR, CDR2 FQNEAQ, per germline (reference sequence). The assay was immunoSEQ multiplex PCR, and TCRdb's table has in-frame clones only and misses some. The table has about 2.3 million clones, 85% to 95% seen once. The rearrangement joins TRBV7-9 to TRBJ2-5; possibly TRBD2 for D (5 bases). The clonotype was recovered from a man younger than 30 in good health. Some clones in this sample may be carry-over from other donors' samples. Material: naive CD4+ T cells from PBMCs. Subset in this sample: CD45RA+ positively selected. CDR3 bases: TGTGCCAGCAGCCCCCCTGAGGGGACCCAGTACTTC. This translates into CASSPPEGTQYF.